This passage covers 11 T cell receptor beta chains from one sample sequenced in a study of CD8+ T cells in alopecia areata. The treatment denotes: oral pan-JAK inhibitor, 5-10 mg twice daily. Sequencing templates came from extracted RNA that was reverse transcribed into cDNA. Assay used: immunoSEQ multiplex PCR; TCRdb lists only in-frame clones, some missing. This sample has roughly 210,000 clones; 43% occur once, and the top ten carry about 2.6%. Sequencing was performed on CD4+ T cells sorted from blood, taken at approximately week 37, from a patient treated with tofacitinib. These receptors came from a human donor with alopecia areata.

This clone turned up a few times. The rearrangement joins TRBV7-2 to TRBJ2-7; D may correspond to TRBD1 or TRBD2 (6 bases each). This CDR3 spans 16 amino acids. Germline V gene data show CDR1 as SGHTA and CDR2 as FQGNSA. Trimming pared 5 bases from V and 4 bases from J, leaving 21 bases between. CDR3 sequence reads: CASSRVSGAQGYEQYF. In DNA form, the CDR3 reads TGTGCCAGCAGCCGAGTTTCGGGGGCGCAAGGATACGAGCAGTACTTC.

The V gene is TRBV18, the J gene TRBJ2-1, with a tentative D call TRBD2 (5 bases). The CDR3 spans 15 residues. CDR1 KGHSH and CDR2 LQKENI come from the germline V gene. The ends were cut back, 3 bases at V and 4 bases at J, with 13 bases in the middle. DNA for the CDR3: TGTGCCAGCTCACCTGGACTGGAAAAATACAATGAGCAGTTCTTC. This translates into CASSPGLEKYNEQFF. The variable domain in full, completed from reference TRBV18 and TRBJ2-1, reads NAGVMQNPRHLVRRRGQEARLRCSPMKGHSHVYWYRQLPEEGLKFMVYLQKENIIDESGMPKERFSAEFPKEGPSILRIQQVVRGDSAAYFCASSPGLEKYNEQFFGPGTRLTVL.

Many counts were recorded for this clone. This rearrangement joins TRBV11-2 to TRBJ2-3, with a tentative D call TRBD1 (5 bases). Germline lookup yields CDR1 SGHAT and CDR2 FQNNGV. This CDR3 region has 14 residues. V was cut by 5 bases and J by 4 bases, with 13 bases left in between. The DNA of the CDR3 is TGTGCCAGCAGCCCCCTCGGCAGGGCAGATACGCAGTATTTT. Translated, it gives CASSPLGRADTQYF. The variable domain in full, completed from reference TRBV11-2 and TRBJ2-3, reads EAGVAQSPRYKIIEKRQSVAFWCNPISGHATLYWYQQILGQGPKLLIQFQNNGVVDDSQLPKDRFSAERLKGVDSTLKIQPAKLEDSAVYLCASSPLGRADTQYFGPGTRLTVL.

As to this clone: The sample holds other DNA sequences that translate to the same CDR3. Here the CDR3 DNA reads TGTGCCAGCAGGCTCACACGGTACAATGAGCAGTTCTTC. This encodes CASRLTRYNEQFF. V and J are TRBV2 and TRBJ2-1; D not certain. The CDR3 runs 13 residues. V was cut by 6 bases and J by 4 bases, with 10 bases left in between. Germline values: CDR1 SNHLY, CDR2 FYNNEI.

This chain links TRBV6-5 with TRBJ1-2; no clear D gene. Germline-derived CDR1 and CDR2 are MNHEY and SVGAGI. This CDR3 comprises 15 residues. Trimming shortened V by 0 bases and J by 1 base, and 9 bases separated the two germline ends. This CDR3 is CASSYSRELNYGYTF. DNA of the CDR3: TGTGCCAGCAGTTACTCAAGAGAACTTAACTATGGCTACACCTTC.

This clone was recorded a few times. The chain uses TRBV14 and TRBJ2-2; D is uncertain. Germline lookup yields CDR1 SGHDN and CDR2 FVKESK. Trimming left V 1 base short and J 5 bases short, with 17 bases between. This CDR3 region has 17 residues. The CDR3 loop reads CASSQVLGGVATGELFF. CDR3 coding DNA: TGTGCCAGCAGCCAAGTTTTGGGTGGTGTAGCTACCGGGGAGCTGTTTTTT. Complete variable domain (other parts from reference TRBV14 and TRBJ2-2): EAGVTQFPSHSVIEKGQTVTLRCDPISGHDNLYWYRRVMGKEIKFLLHFVKESKQDESGMPNNRFLAERTGGTYSTLKVQPAELEDSGVYFCASSQVLGGVATGELFFGEGSRLTVL.

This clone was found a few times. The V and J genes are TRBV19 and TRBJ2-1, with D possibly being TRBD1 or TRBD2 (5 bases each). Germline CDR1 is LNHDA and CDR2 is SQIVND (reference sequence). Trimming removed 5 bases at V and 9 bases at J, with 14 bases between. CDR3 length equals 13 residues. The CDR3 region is CASSLRERGEQFF. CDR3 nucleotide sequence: TGTGCCAGTAGTCTCCGGGAAAGGGGTGAGCAGTTCTTC.

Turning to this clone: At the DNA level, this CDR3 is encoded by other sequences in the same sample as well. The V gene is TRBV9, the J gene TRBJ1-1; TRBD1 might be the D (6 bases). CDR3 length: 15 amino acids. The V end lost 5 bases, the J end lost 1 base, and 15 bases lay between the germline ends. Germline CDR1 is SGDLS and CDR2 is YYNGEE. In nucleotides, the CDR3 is TGTGCCAGCAGTCCCAGGACAGCCCCGAACACTGAAGCTTTCTTT. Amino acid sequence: CASSPRTAPNTEAFF.

CDR3 nucleotides: TGTGCCACCGCGGGGCGGGAGTCCGGTGAGCAGTTCTTC. Translation gives CATAGRESGEQFF. The gene calls are TRBV6-6 and TRBJ2-1; 7 nucleotides agree with TRBD2. The CDR3 length is 13 residues. Trimming at V came to 10 bases and at J to 9 bases, leaving 12 bases not matched to a gene. The germline gives CDR1 MNHNY, CDR2 SVGAGI (reference sequence).

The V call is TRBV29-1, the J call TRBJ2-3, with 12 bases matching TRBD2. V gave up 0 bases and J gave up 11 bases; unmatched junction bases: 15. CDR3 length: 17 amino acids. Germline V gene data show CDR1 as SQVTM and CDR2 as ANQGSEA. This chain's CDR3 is CSVEDPSGTSGRREQYF. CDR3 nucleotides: TGCAGCGTTGAAGATCCTTCCGGGACTAGCGGGCGCCGGGAGCAGTATTTT.

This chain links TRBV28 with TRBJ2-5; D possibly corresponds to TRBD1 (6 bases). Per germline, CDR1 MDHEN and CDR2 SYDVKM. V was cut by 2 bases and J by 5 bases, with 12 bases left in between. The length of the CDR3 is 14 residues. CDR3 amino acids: CASSLTRGYETQYF. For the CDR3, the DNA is TGTGCCAGCAGTTTAACCAGGGGATACGAGACCCAGTACTTC.